This TCR beta chain appears in the sequencing data of a study of cytomegalovirus exposure and HLA in healthy donors. Study-wide findings and caveats: In a later analysis, common viral pathogens appeared linked to several of the most significant clusters.

Per the germline V gene, CDR1 is SGHRS and CDR2 is YFSETQ. CDR3 length equals 14 residues. V was pared by 0 bases and J by 1 base, with 7 bases between. PCR amplification relied on 60 Vbeta primers (plus 13 Jbeta primers). Authors' methods: Later, tens of millions of unique TCR beta chains were counted in an analysis, and roughly 11 million of them were shared. Repertoires were generated with immunoSEQ multiplex PCR, while TCRdb's copy carries only in-frame clones and drops some. The D gene and trimming were derived from the DNA, and the V and J assignments and clone size from that table. The sample has over 150,000 clones, around 80% seen once. This clone was seen a handful of times. The antigen remains undetermined. Different DNA sequences within this sample yield the same CDR3.

This TCR came from a woman aged 45-59 years in good health and CMV-seropositive. The V call is TRBV5-1, the J call TRBJ1-1, with a possible D match to TRBD1 (6 bases). What was sequenced was PBMCs. The CDR3 DNA follows: TGCGCCAGCAGCTTGGCGGGACAGAACACTGAAGCTTTCTTT. As protein: CASSLAGQNTEAFF.